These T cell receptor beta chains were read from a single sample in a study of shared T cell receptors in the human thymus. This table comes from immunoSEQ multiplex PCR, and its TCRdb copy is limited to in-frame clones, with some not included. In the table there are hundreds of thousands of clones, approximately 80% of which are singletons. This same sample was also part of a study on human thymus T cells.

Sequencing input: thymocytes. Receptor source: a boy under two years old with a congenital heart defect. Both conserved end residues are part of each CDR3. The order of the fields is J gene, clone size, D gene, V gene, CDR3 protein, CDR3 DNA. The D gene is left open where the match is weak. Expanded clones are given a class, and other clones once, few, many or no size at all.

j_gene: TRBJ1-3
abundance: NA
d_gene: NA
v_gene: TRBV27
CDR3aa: CASSSTGKGNTIYF
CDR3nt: TGTGCCAGCAGTTCCACGGGGAAGGGAAACACCATATATTTT

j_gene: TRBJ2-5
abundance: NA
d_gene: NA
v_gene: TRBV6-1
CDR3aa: CASKPGMRTQYF
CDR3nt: TGTGCCAGCAAACCGGGGATGAGGACCCAGTACTTC

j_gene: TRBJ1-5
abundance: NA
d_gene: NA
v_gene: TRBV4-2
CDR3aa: CASSQVGGQYRDVNQPQHF
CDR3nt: TGTGCCAGCAGCCAAGTAGGGGGTCAGTACAGGGATGTCAATCAGCCCCAGCATTTT

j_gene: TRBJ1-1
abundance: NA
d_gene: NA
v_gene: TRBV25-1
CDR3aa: CASSERRQRNTEAFF
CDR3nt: TGTGCCAGCAGTGAACGGAGGCAGCGGAACACTGAAGCTTTCTTT

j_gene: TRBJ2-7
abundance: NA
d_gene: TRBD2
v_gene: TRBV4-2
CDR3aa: CASSQEGLADYEQYF
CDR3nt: TGTGCCAGCAGCCAGGAGGGACTAGCGGACTACGAGCAGTACTTC

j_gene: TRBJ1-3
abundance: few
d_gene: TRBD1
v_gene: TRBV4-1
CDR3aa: CASSQQGQKIRSGNTIYF
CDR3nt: TGCGCCAGCAGCCAACAGGGACAGAAAATTCGCTCTGGAAACACCATATATTTT

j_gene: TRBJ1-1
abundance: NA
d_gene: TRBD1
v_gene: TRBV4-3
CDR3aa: CASSQDSAGGADTEAFF
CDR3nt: TGCGCCAGCAGCCAAGATTCGGCAGGGGGCGCGGACACTGAAGCTTTCTTT

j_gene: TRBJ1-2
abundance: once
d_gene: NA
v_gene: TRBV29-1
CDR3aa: CSVPEVAGEEQSTPPYGYTF
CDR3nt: TGCAGCGTTCCTGAGGTCGCCGGGGAGGAACAATCAACCCCCCCCTATGGCTACACCTTC

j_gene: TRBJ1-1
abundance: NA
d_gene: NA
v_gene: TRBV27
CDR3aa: CASSLRGLNTEAFF
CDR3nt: TGTGCCAGCAGTTTAAGGGGCCTGAACACTGAAGCTTTCTTT

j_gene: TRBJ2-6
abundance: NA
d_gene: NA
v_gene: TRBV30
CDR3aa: CAWSVHGTGANVLTF
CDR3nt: TGTGCCTGGAGTGTACACGGGACTGGGGCCAACGTCCTGACTTTC

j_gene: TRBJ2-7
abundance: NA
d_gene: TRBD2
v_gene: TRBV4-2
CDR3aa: CASSQEGDCRGREAYEQYF
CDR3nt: TGTGCCAGCAGCCAAGAGGGCGACTGCCGAGGGCGGGAGGCCTACGAGCAGTACTTC

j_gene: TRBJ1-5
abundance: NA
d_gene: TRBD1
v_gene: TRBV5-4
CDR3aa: CASSPDRGRDQPQHF
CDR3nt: TGTGCCAGCAGCCCCGACAGGGGAAGGGATCAGCCCCAGCATTTT

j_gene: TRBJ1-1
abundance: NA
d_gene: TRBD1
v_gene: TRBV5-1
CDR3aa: CASSRTEGAATEAFF
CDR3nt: TGCGCCAGCAGCCGTACGGAGGGGGCCGCCACTGAAGCTTTCTTT

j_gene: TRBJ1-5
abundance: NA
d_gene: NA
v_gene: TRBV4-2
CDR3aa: CASSQDLVPGVDAHQPQHF
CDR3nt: TGTGCCAGCAGCCAAGATCTGGTGCCAGGGGTAGATGCGCATCAGCCCCAGCATTTT

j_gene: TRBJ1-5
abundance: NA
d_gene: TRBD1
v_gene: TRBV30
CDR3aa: CAWSTPDRGRISNQPQHF
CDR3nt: TGTGCCTGGAGTACTCCGGACAGGGGAAGGATTAGCAATCAGCCCCAGCATTTT

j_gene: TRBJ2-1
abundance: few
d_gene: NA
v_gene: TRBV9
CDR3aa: CASSERQSYNEQFF
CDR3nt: TGTGCCAGCAGCGAGCGCCAAAGCTACAATGAGCAGTTCTTC

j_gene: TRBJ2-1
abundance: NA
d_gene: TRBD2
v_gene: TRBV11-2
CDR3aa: CASSFNREGSYNEQFF
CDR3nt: TGTGCCAGCAGCTTCAATCGGGAGGGCTCTTACAATGAGCAGTTCTTC

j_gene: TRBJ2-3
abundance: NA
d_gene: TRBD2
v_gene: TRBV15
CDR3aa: CATSRDSWVAGVTDTQYF
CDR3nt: TGTGCCACCAGCAGAGATAGTTGGGTAGCGGGAGTTACAGATACGCAGTATTTT

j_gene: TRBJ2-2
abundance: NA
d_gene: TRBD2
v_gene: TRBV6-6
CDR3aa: CASSNVTSLHTGELFF
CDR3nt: TGTGCCAGCAGTAACGTGACTAGCTTACACACCGGGGAGCTGTTTTTT

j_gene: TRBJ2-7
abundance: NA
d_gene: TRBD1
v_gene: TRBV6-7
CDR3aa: CASSPPPDRALLYEQYF
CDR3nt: TGTGCCAGCAGCCCCCCCCCGGACAGGGCCCTATTGTACGAGCAGTACTTC

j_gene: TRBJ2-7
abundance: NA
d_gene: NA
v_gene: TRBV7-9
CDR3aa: CASSGLASSYEQYF
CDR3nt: TGTGCCAGCAGCGGACTGGCGAGCTCCTACGAGCAGTACTTC

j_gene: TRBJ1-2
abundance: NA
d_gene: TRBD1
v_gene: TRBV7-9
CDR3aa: CASSFGDRGHDGYTF
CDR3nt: TGTGCCAGCAGCTTCGGGGACAGGGGTCACGATGGCTACACCTTC

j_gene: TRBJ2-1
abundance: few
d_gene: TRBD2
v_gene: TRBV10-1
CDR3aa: CASRTSYDPNEQFF
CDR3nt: TGCGCCAGCAGGACTAGCTACGATCCCAATGAGCAGTTCTTC

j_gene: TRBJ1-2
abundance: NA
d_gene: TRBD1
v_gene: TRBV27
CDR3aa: CASSLTQTGGSHGYTF
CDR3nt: TGTGCCAGCAGCCTAACCCAGACAGGGGGCAGCCATGGCTACACCTTC

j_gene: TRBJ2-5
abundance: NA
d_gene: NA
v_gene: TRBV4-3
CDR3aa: CASSQVLQARETQYF
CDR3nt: TGCGCCAGCAGCCAAGTCCTCCAAGCGAGGGAGACCCAGTACTTC

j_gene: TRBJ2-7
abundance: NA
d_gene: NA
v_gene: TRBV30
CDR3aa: CAWRRSGVEQYF
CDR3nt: TGTGCCTGGAGAAGATCAGGGGTCGAGCAGTACTTC

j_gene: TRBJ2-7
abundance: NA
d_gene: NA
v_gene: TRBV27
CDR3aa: CASSFSSSYEQYF
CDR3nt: TGTGCCAGCAGTTTTTCTAGCTCCTACGAGCAGTACTTC

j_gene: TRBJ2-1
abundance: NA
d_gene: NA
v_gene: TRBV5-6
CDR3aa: CASSLDRITYNEQFF
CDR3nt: TGTGCCAGCAGCTTGGACAGAATAACCTACAATGAGCAGTTCTTC

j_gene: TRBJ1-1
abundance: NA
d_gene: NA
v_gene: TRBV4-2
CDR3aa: CASSQDPTGGTTEAFF
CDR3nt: TGTGCCAGCAGCCAAGATCCCACCGGGGGGACCACTGAAGCTTTCTTT

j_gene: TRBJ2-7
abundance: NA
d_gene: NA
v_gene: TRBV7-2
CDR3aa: CASSFMTGSYEQYF
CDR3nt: TGTGCCAGCAGCTTTATGACAGGATCCTACGAGCAGTACTTC

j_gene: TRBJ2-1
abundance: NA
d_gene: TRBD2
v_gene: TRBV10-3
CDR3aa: CAISDPGTRSLWQFF
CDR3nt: TGTGCCATCAGTGACCCCGGGACTAGGTCCCTTTGGCAGTTCTTC

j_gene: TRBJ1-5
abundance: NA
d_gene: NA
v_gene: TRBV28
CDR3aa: CASSLERGARNQPQHF
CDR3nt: TGTGCCAGCAGTCTCGAACGGGGGGCGCGCAATCAGCCCCAGCATTTT

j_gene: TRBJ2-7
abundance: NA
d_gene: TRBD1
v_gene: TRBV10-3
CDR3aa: CAITWTGHSYEQYF
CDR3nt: TGTGCCATCACCTGGACAGGGCACTCCTACGAGCAGTACTTC

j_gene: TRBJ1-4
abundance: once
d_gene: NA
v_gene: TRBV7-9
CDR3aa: CASSFAEKLFF
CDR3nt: TGTGCCAGCAGCTTCGCGGAAAAACTGTTTTTT

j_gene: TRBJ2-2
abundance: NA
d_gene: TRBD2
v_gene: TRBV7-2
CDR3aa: CASSLAPGTSGRVRLPGELFF
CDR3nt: TGTGCCAGCAGCTTAGCCCCTGGGACTAGCGGGAGGGTACGGCTGCCCGGGGAGCTGTTTTTT

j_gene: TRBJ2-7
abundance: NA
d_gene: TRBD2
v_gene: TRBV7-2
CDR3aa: CASSSGLAGVAYEQYF
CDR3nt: TGTGCCAGCAGCTCGGGACTAGCGGGGGTAGCCTACGAGCAGTACTTC

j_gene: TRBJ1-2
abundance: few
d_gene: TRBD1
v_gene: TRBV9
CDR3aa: CASSVGTGENYGYTF
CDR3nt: TGTGCCAGCAGCGTAGGGACAGGGGAAAACTATGGCTACACCTTC

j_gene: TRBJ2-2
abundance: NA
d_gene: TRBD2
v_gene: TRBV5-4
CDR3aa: CASSLAVSGSGAGELFF
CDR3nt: TGTGCCAGCAGCTTGGCCGTGAGCGGGAGCGGCGCCGGGGAGCTGTTTTTT

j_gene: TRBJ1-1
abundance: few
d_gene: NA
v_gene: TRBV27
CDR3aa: CASSSEQGSEAFF
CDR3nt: TGTGCCAGCAGTTCAGAACAGGGCTCTGAAGCTTTCTTT

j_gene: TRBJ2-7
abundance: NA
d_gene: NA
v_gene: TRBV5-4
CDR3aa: CASSFAGMNEQYF
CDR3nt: TGTGCCAGCAGCTTTGCAGGGATGAACGAGCAGTACTTC

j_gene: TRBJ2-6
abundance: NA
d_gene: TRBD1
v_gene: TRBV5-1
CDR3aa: CASSWTGASSGANVLTF
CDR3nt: TGCGCCAGCAGCTGGACAGGGGCCAGCTCTGGGGCCAACGTCCTGACTTTC

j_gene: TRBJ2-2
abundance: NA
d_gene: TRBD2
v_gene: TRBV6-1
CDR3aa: CASSEISGRAPTGELFF
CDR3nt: TGTGCCAGCAGTGAAATCAGCGGGAGGGCCCCCACCGGGGAGCTGTTTTTT

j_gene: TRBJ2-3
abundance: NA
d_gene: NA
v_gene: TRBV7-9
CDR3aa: CASSLVWLAGTDTQYF
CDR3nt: TGTGCCAGCAGCTTAGTTTGGCTAGCCGGCACAGATACGCAGTATTTT

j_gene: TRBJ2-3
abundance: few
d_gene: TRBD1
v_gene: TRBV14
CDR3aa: CASSQDTGVGGDTQYF
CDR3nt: TGTGCCAGCAGCCAAGATACAGGGGTTGGGGGAGATACGCAGTATTTT

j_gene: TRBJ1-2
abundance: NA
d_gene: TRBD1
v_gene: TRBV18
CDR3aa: CASSPQPGQGVYGYTF
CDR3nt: TGTGCCAGCTCACCTCAGCCGGGACAGGGAGTCTATGGCTACACCTTC

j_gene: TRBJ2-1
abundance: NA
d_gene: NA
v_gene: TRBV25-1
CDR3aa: CASSRRAPYNEQFF
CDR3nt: TGTGCCAGCAGTAGGCGGGCCCCCTACAATGAGCAGTTCTTC

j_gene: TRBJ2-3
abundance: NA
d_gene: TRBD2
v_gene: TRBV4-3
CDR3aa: CASSQDTPPLARFYTQYF
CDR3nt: TGCGCCAGCAGCCAAGATACGCCCCCACTAGCGCGTTTCTATACGCAGTATTTT

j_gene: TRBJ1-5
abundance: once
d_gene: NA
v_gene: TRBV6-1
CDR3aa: CASSETDPYSNQPQHF
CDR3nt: TGTGCCAGCAGTGAAACAGACCCCTATAGCAATCAGCCCCAGCATTTT

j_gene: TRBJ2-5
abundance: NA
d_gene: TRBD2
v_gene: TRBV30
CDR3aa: CAWSVRSGSPKTQYF
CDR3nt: TGTGCCTGGAGTGTCCGTAGCGGGAGTCCTAAGACCCAGTACTTC

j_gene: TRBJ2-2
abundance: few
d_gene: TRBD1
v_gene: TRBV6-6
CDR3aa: CASSRQGSGELFF
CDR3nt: TGTGCCAGCAGCCGACAGGGGTCCGGGGAGCTGTTTTTT

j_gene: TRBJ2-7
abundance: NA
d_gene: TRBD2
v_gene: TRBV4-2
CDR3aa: CASSQDWRREGPHEQYF
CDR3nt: TGTGCCAGCAGCCAAGATTGGCGGCGGGAGGGCCCCCACGAGCAGTACTTC

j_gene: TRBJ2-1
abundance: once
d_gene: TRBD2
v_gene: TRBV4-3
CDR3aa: CASSQDQTSGRSTDNEQFF
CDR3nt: TGCGCCAGCAGCCAGGATCAGACTAGCGGGAGGTCAACGGACAATGAGCAGTTCTTC

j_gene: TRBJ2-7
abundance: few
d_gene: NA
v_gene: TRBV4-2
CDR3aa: CASSQDRARRDLSSYEQYF
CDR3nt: TGTGCCAGCAGCCAAGATCGGGCCAGGCGGGACTTAAGCTCCTACGAGCAGTACTTC